These 18 T cell receptor beta chains came from one sample sequenced in a study of T cell responses to AZD1222 COVID-19 vaccine. The method was immunoSEQ multiplex PCR; TCRdb's version includes in-frame clones alone and lacks a portion of them. The table shows some 110,000 clones, with more than 75% occurring only once. The sequencing here drew on peripheral blood, taken on day 0 of AZD1222 vaccination. All receptors come from an adult in good health.

The genes are TRBV12-3 or TRBV12-4 and TRBJ1-1, with D unresolved. The V and J ends lost 2 bases and 2 bases respectively, with 3 bases between them. This CDR3 contains 12 residues. CDR3 sequence: CASSLSNTEAFF. CDR3 DNA sequence: TGTGCCAGCAGTTTATCCAACACTGAAGCTTTCTTT.

The DNA for the CDR3 is TGCGCCAGCACGGAATTAGCGGGCACGAAGACCCAGTACTTC. Its protein product is CASTELAGTKTQYF. The chain employs TRBV5-1 and TRBJ2-5; 7 positions agree with TRBD2. CDR1 SGHRS and CDR2 YFSETQ come from the germline V gene. V shed 6 bases, J shed 6 bases, and the junction held 11 bases outside the gene matches. This CDR3 comprises 14 residues.

This clone was detected only a few times. V is TRBV7-9 and J is TRBJ1-2, with D maybe TRBD1 (6 bases). V dropped 1 base and J dropped 6 bases, with 15 bases sitting between them. Germline CDR1 is SEHNR and CDR2 is FQNEAQ (reference sequence). There are 15 residues in the CDR3. In nucleotides, the CDR3 is TGTGCCAGCAGCTTAGTTCGGGGCCAGGGGAATGGCTACACCTTC. Amino acids: CASSLVRGQGNGYTF.

The chain recombines TRBV10-2 with TRBJ2-7; D gene ambiguous. This CDR3 has 12 residues. Germline V gives CDR1 WSHSY, CDR2 SAAADI. With 2 bases removed from V and 3 bases from J, the gap between germline ends came to 5 bases. CDR3 residues: CASSEGLYEQYF. As DNA, the CDR3 is TGCGCCAGCAGTGAGGGGCTCTACGAGCAGTACTTC.

The chain links TRBV30 to TRBJ1-2, with a possible D match to TRBD1 (6 bases). Germline CDR1 GTSNPN, CDR2 SVGIG (reference sequence). The V and J ends lost 5 bases and 7 bases respectively, with 11 bases between them. CDR3 length equals 11 residues. The CDR3 region has the DNA TGTGCCTGGCAAAGACAGGCTGGCTACACCTTC. This codes for CAWQRQAGYTF.

This chain uses TRBV27 with TRBJ1-1, with D unclear. This CDR3 contains 15 residues. The germline V gene encodes CDR1 MNHEY and CDR2 SMNVEV (reference sequence). Trimming shortened V by 0 bases and J by 1 base, and 9 bases separated the two germline ends. CDR3 sequence: CASSLSGLRNTEAFF. CDR3 nucleotide sequence: TGTGCCAGCAGTTTATCCGGGTTGCGGAACACTGAAGCTTTCTTT.

The chain joins TRBV4-1 to TRBJ2-5; TRBD1 or TRBD2 may be the D gene (6 bases each). CDR1 MGHRA and CDR2 YSYEKL come from the germline V gene. The CDR3 consists of 18 residues. Trimming cost V 0 bases and J 2 bases, with 19 bases left between them. CDR3: CASSQDLYSWRGQETQYF. The CDR3 coding sequence is TGCGCCAGCAGCCAAGATTTATATTCGTGGAGGGGGCAAGAGACCCAGTACTTC.

This clone occurred once. This chain links TRBV5-1 with TRBJ2-3, with D maybe TRBD1 (7 bases). The germline V gene encodes CDR1 SGHRS and CDR2 YFSETQ. This CDR3 region has 14 residues. Trimming took 6 bases from V and 4 from J, leaving 15 bases between them. This CDR3 reads CASNRAGGSDTQYF. The CDR3 region has the DNA TGCGCCAGCAATCGGGCAGGGGGGTCAGATACGCAGTATTTT.

The chain combines TRBV10-2 with TRBJ2-7; 7 bases are shared with TRBD1. The length of the CDR3 is 14 residues. Per the germline V gene, CDR1 is WSHSY and CDR2 is SAAADI. With 6 bases clipped from V and 1 base from J, the junction kept 6 bases outside the gene matches. The CDR3 region is CASSWDSISYEQYF. Written as DNA, the CDR3 is TGCGCCAGCAGCTGGGACAGCATATCCTACGAGCAGTACTTC.

To note about this clone: Other DNA sequences within the sample encode an identical CDR3. This sequence joins TRBV5-1 and TRBJ2-5, with 10 bases identical to TRBD2. Per the germline V gene, CDR1 is SGHRS and CDR2 is YFSETQ. This CDR3 region has 15 residues. V gave up 2 bases and J gave up 1 base; unmatched junction bases: 2. CDR3 loop: CASSLLAGGQETQYF. CDR3 in DNA: TGCGCCAGCAGCTTATTAGCGGGGGGCCAAGAGACCCAGTACTTC.

The rearrangement links TRBV14 to TRBJ2-1, with a possible D match to TRBD1 (7 bases). The CDR3 contains 16 residues. Trimming left V 5 bases short and J 1 base short, with 15 bases between. Germline loops: CDR1 SGHDN, CDR2 FVKESK. CDR3 sequence: CASSALQGGSYNEQFF. In nucleotides, the CDR3 is TGTGCCAGCAGCGCACTCCAGGGGGGTTCCTACAATGAGCAGTTCTTC.

V gene TRBV7-2 combines with J gene TRBJ1-6; tentatively, D is TRBD1 (5 bases). Germline CDR1 and CDR2: SGHTA and FQGNSA. The CDR3 is 17 residues long. V was shortened by 2 bases and J by 7 bases, with 18 bases between the two germline ends. This CDR3 reads CASSLLASTSGNSPLHF. The CDR3 DNA follows: TGTGCCAGCAGCTTATTGGCCTCGACTTCAGGGAATTCACCCCTCCACTTT.

This clone was recorded once. V is TRBV9 and J is TRBJ2-7, with 7 bases lining up with TRBD1. The CDR3 extends over 14 amino acids. V shed 0 bases, J shed 4 bases, and the junction held 4 bases outside the gene matches. CDR1 and CDR2 from the germline V gene are SGDLS and YYNGEE. CDR3 bases: TGTGCCAGCAGCGTAGGGGACAGTTGGTACGAGCAGTACTTC. The encoded protein is CASSVGDSWYEQYF.

The chain employs TRBV3-1 (or the pseudogene TRBV3-2) and TRBJ1-2, with D possibly TRBD1 on 5 matching bases. CDR1 is LGHDT, CDR2 YNNKEL, per germline (reference sequence). V was trimmed by 2 bases and J by 4 bases, leaving 11 bases between them. There are 14 residues in the CDR3. CDR3 sequence reads: CASSQPGYFYGYTF. The CDR3 nucleotides are TGTGCCAGCAGCCAACCAGGGTATTTCTATGGCTACACCTTC.

CDR3 in amino acids: CASSEGGGVKAFF. In DNA, the CDR3 is TGTGCCAGCAGCGAAGGGGGGGGCGTTAAAGCTTTCTTT. The J gene is TRBJ1-1, the V gene TRBV3-1 (or the pseudogene TRBV3-2); a weak D match, TRBD1 (6 bases). This CDR3 contains 13 residues. V was shortened by 5 bases and J by 9 bases, with 16 bases between the two germline ends. Germline loops: CDR1 LGHDT, CDR2 YNNKEL (reference sequence).

The gene calls are TRBV7-9 and TRBJ2-3, with D perhaps TRBD2 (5 bases). Trimming stripped 4 bases from V and 7 bases from J, with 18 bases between. The length of the CDR3 is 15 residues. Germline V gives CDR1 SEHNR, CDR2 FQNEAQ (reference sequence). CDR3 in amino acids: CASSSRIEGIYTQYF. The CDR3 region has the DNA TGTGCCAGCAGCTCGAGGATAGAGGGCATATATACGCAGTATTTT.

This chain connects TRBV27 to TRBJ1-2; a possible D gene is TRBD1 (6 bases). CDR1 and CDR2 (germline): MNHEY, SMNVEV (reference sequence). CDR3 length: 12 amino acids. V was trimmed by 3 bases and J by 10 bases, leaving 12 bases between them. For the CDR3, the DNA is TGTGCCAGCAGTTTTGCCGGGGGGGCCTACACCTTC. Translating it yields CASSFAGGAYTF.

The chain combines TRBV7-9 with TRBJ1-6, with unresolved D. Per germline, CDR1 SEHNR and CDR2 FQNEAQ (reference sequence). The V gene lost 5 bases and the J gene lost 10 bases, with 18 bases spanning the gap. This CDR3 has 15 amino acids. The CDR3 nucleotides read TGTGCCAGCAGCGGCTCCGGGATCCTAGGATCACCCCTCCACTTT. Translated: CASSGSGILGSPLHF.